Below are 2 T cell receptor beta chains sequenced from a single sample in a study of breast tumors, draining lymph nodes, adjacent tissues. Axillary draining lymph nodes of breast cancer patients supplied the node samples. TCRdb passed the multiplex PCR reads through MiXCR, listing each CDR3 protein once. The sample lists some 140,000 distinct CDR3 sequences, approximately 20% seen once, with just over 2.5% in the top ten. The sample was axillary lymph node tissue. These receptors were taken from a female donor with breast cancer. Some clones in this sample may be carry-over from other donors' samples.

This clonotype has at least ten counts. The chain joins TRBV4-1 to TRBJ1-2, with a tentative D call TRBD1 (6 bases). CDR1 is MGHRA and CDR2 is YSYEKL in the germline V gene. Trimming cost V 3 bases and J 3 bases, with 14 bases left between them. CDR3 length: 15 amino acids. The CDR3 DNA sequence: TGCGCCAGCAGCCACCAACAGGGTGAGCACTATGGCTACACCTTC. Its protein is CASSHQQGEHYGYTF.

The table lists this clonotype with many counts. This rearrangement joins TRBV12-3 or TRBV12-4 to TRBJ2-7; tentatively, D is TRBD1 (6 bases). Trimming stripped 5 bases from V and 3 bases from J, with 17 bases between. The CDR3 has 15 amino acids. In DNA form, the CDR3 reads TGTGCCAGCAGTCTCACAGTGGGGGCGGGCTACGAGCAGTACTTC. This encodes CASSLTVGAGYEQYF.